This passage covers 4 T cell receptor beta chains from one sample sequenced in a study of T-cell memory formation after mild COVID-19. In TCRdb, the 5' RACE reads were re-called with MiXCR into one record per CDR3 protein. In the table there are a few hundred thousand distinct CDR3 sequences, more than 8% of which are singletons. The sample consisted of PBMCs or a T cell subset sorted from them (not recorded which). The source of these receptors is a young man who had mild COVID-19 (a few samples of this study predate the infection). Cell type and time point are not known.

The V call is TRBV12-3 or TRBV12-4, the J call TRBJ1-6, with a weak D call TRBD1 (6 bases). CDR3 length: 13 residues. V was shortened by 6 bases and J by 12 bases, with 15 bases between the two germline ends. The CDR3 DNA is TGTGCCAGCAGGCAAACAGGGTCTGGACCCCTCCACTTT. Amino acids: CASRQTGSGPLHF.

This clonotype was observed a handful of times. The V and J genes are TRBV7-2 and TRBJ2-1; tentatively, D is TRBD2 (5 bases). The germline V gene encodes CDR1 SGHTA and CDR2 FQGNSA. CDR3 length: 13 residues. Trimming left V 5 bases short and J 8 bases short, with 13 bases between. This chain's CDR3 is CASSPLLGDEQFF. Here the CDR3 DNA reads TGTGCCAGCAGCCCACTACTCGGGGATGAGCAGTTCTTC.

This clonotype has a handful of counts. The chain links TRBV20-1 to TRBJ2-3, with TRBD1 matching 7 bases. In germline, CDR1 is DFQATT, CDR2 SNEGSKA (reference sequence). The CDR3 covers 13 residues. Losses at the gene ends were 8 bases for V and 6 bases for J; bases not matched to a gene: 11. The CDR3 reads CSTTGPRLDTQYF. CDR3 sequence (DNA): TGCAGTACGACAGGGCCCCGGCTGGATACGCAGTATTTT.

This clonotype was detected many times. J is TRBJ2-7 and V is TRBV5-5; 7 bases map to TRBD1. J was trimmed by 6 bases and V by 5 bases; bases with no gene match: 11. The germline gives CDR1 SGHKS, CDR2 YYEKEE (reference sequence). This CDR3 region has 14 residues. The DNA for the CDR3 is TGTGCCAGCAGTTCCGCAGACAGGGTCCCCGAGCAGTACGTC. Translation: CASSSADRVPEQYV.